These T cell receptor beta chains were read from a single sample in a study of shared clonotypes between healthy human individuals. Generated by immunoSEQ multiplex PCR, the TCRdb table keeps only in-frame clones and is missing some. The table lists some 1.5 million clones, roughly 98% of them singletons. What was sequenced was naive CD4+ T cells sorted from blood. The receptors here all came from a man aged 25-45 years in good health. CDR3s include the opening cysteine and the closing phenylalanine or tryptophan.

>TRBV14
CASSQVFGRPSYEQYF
>TRBV18
CASSPLGTTNTGELFF
>TRBV7-2
CASSHRLRGGGNTIYF
>TRBV18
CASSPGGGSSNQPQHF
>TRBV14
CASSSYTVQETQYF
>TRBV29-1
CSVETSVGFEQYF
>TRBV4-3
CASSQARLAGVGDTQYF
>TRBV7-7
CASSLSGKDTGELFF
>TRBV27
CASSLLAGANTGELFF
>TRBV7-2
CASSLRRMSGDTYNEQFF
>TRBV18
CASSPRTTGELFF
>TRBV27
CASSRGLAEVAHGELFF
>TRBV6-5
CASSYFQGAYGYTF
>TRBV4-1
CASSQEGGPVHSNQPQHF
>TRBV18
CASSELGPGTGGNQPQHF
>TRBV18
CASSSRQTYEQYF
>TRBV28
CASSFNSFYNEQFF
>TRBV5-1
CASSLAPGTDTEAFF
>TRBV7-2
CASSSQVSYEQYF
>TRBV6-1
CASSDLSYTGELFF